The clone carrying this T cell receptor beta chain was observed at least ten times. The target antigen is unknown. The germline gives CDR1 MNHEY, CDR2 SMNVEV (reference sequence). The V end lost 5 bases, the J end lost 4 bases, and 12 bases lay between the germline ends. The CDR3 is 14 residues long. Using a J-beta primer mix together with a sample-barcoded 5' primer, a second PCR was run for roughly 6 to 11 cycles. TCRdb called the 5' RACE reads again in MiXCR, with one record for every CDR3 protein. The sample includes some 1.6 million distinct CDR3 sequences, about 31% seen only once; the top ten take about 11%. This entry belongs to a study of blood T cells in healthy people across ages. Study-level results: Diversity estimates from one million T cells were considered underestimates.

This receptor was obtained from a woman under 40 in good health. The gene calls are TRBV27 and TRBJ2-1; unclear D gene. The sample consisted of blood. This chain's CDR3 is CASSPRGPYNEQFF. CDR3 nucleotide sequence: TGTGCCAGCAGTCCCCGCGGCCCATACAATGAGCAGTTCTTC.